These T cell receptor beta chains were read from a single sample in a study of kidney transplant recipient with SARS-CoV-2 infection. Each CDR3 protein gets one entry after TCRdb re-called the reads with MiXCR. The data contain 200,000 to 250,000 distinct CDR3 sequences, under 30% of them seen just once; the ten biggest clones take up less than 8.5%. This specimen consisted of a blood sample, obtained at baseline and between days 110 and 120 from a kidney transplant recipient. These receptors were taken from a male patient aged 25-45 years who had COVID-19 and was a kidney transplant recipient. The T cells may partly be graft donor cells. Each CDR3 is given with its conserved first and last residue.

CDR3 protein,V gene,CDR3 length
CVSSQAGGTQETQYF,TRBV6-5,15
CSVVGGDGNQPQHF,TRBV29-1,14
CASSLDGTAYNEQFF,TRBV7-8,15
CVSSVYCHEGKTYGYTF,TRBV7-1,17
CASSSATGGYTF,TRBV5-1,12
CASSLDTGGNSPLHF,TRBV11-3,15
CASSTPDRDGQDEQYF,TRBV19,16
CASSLGQGRDTEAFF,TRBV12-3/TRBV12-4,15
CAWHLWRYRKTYGYTF,TRBV30,16
CARQLWRSHLHARNTIYF,TRBV3-1,18
CASIFASVRKTYGYTF,TRBV5-1,16
CASSQGQGVGQPQHF,TRBV18,15
CATASGLTGELFF,TRBV3-2,13
CASSWTSEDNEQFF,TRBV9,14
CASSYGGNYGYTF,TRBV27,13
CASSQVLNTEAFF,TRBV3-1,13
CASSQQSKCRKTYGYTF,TRBV7-7,17
CASRERQRNEKLFF,TRBV6-4,14
CATGGRDTEAFF,TRBV10-3,12
CASSGLDHEGKTYGYTF,TRBV7-1,17
CASSRFHSHGKTYGYTF,TRBV6-4,17
CASSLGDSSNEQFF,TRBV5-6,14
CSANRAPGTGENEQYF,TRBV20-1,16
CASSQAGSYNEQFF,TRBV4-3,14
CASSAHNSARKTYGYTF,TRBV7-4,17
CANSLNSGGYTGELFF,TRBV11-1,16
CSAAAPAGVYEQYF,TRBV20-1,14
CASIENVSRKTYGYTF,TRBV5-5,16
CASSSMGQNSNQPQHF,TRBV27,16
CSATNYVGWSSYNEQFF,TRBV20-1,17
CASSSYLATVMQDTQYF,TRBV21-1,17
CASSLGINQPQHF,TRBV7-7,13
CASSQTGVGSDGYTF,TRBV7-2,15
CASGSSSTDTQYF,TRBV6-4,13
CASGQAGGFGETQYF,TRBV12-3/TRBV12-4,15
CASSYYQRVRGPSGHHPGELFF,TRBV6-5,22
CASSWEWADTQYF,TRBV7-9,13
CISVPEGAHEVGKTHGYTF,TRBV7-5,19
CSARIRFQDETQYF,TRBV20-1,14
CASSLSGALPRSGNTIYF,TRBV28,18
CSARASGRYEQYF,TRBV20-1,13
CASSSRDRGMRETQYF,TRBV11-2,16
CASSLGGGQTNYGYTF,TRBV7-2,16
CASSARTEAETQYF,TRBV27,14
CASSSGSGNIQYF,TRBV10-1,13
CASKPRREYTKWANVLTF,TRBV5-2,18
CASQLTSVRKTYGYTF,TRBV5-1,16
CASSLVIELGKTYGYTF,TRBV25-1,17
CASSFGTSLGYEQYF,TRBV5-1,15